These 28 T cell receptor beta chains originate from one sample sequenced in a study of cytomegalovirus exposure and HLA in healthy donors. The PCR had 60 Vbeta and 13 Jbeta primers. Libraries were prepared by immunoSEQ multiplex PCR; TCRdb keeps only in-frame clonotypes and omits some of them. Of approximately 120,000 clones listed, 75% to 80% were seen once; the top ten hold approximately 12%. The sequenced material came from PBMCs. The receptors come from a woman between 35 and 50 years old in good health and CMV-seropositive.

This chain links TRBV7-9 with TRBJ1-3; no definite D call. The CDR3 covers 13 residues. V lost 8 bases to trimming and J lost 0 bases, with 8 bases between them. Germline CDR1 reads SEHNR; CDR2 reads FQNEAQ (reference sequence). The CDR3 DNA reads TGTGCCAGCGAGACTTACTCTGGAAACACCATATATTTT. This sequence encodes CASETYSGNTIYF.

This clone was seen only a few times. The chain carries TRBV2 and TRBJ1-2; D is possibly TRBD1 (6 bases). Germline V gene data show CDR1 as SNHLY and CDR2 as FYNNEI. This CDR3 has 17 residues. The germline V and J ends were trimmed by 3 bases and 2 bases, with 19 bases remaining between them. In nucleotides, the CDR3 is TGTGCCAGCAGTGACTGGGGGCTAATCCGACCGAACTATGGCTACACCTTC. This translates into CASSDWGLIRPNYGYTF.

This rearrangement joins TRBV14 to TRBJ1-4; 7 bases match TRBD1. The CDR3 totals 14 residues. CDR1 and CDR2 from the germline V gene are SGHDN and FVKESK. V was clipped by 2 bases and J by 7 bases; unmatched bases: 4. The CDR3 here is CASSQIGQAEKLFF. The CDR3 bases are TGTGCCAGCAGCCAAATTGGACAGGCTGAAAAACTGTTTTTT.

The gene calls are TRBV6-1 and TRBJ1-1, with D possibly being TRBD1 (6 bases). Germline assignment: CDR1 MNHNS and CDR2 SASEGT. The CDR3 extends over 14 amino acids. Trimming pared 2 bases from V and 5 bases from J, leaving 12 bases between. CDR3 in amino acids: CASSERGGRTEAFF. The CDR3 region has the DNA TGTGCCAGCAGTGAAAGGGGGGGGAGGACTGAAGCTTTCTTT.

The chain uses TRBV10-3 and TRBJ1-2; 11 bases are shared with TRBD1. The CDR3 spans 13 residues. The germline CDR1 and CDR2 sequences are ENHRY and SYGVKD. J was trimmed by 8 bases and V by 5 bases; bases with no gene match: 4. The CDR3: CAISPDRGQGYTF. Written as DNA, the CDR3 is TGTGCCATCAGTCCGGACAGGGGGCAAGGCTACACCTTC.

This clone was recorded only once. The chain combines TRBV19 with TRBJ1-6; 11 nucleotides match TRBD1. This CDR3 contains 14 residues. From germline, CDR1 is LNHDA and CDR2 SQIVND (reference sequence). V lost 6 bases and J lost 7; bases outside the gene matches: 2. The CDR3 sequence is CASSRDRGNSPLHF. The DNA of the CDR3 is TGTGCCAGTAGCCGGGACAGGGGGAATTCACCCCTCCACTTT. The variable domain in full, completed from reference TRBV19 and TRBJ1-6, reads DGGITQSPKYLFRKEGQNVTLSCEQNLNHDAMYWYRQDPGQGLRLIYYSQIVNDFQKGDIAEGYSVSREKKESFPLTVTSAQKNPTAFYLCASSRDRGNSPLHFGNGTRLTVT.

The chain joins TRBV5-1 to TRBJ1-2; tentatively, D is TRBD1 (5 bases). CDR3 length equals 14 residues. Germline assignment: CDR1 SGHRS and CDR2 YFSETQ. The V gene lost 5 bases and the J gene lost 7 bases, with 18 bases spanning the gap. The CDR3: CASSTGTATGGYTF. The CDR3 region has the DNA TGCGCCAGCAGTACCGGGACTGCGACTGGTGGCTACACCTTC.

In DNA, the CDR3 is TGTGCCAGCAGCTTCTCGGGACAGGGGAACTACGAGCAGTACTTC. It is translated as CASSFSGQGNYEQYF. The chain is built from TRBV5-6 and TRBJ2-7; 10 bases map to TRBD1. Germline CDR1 reads SGHDT; CDR2 reads YYEEEE. The CDR3 sequence is 15 residues long. With 2 bases clipped from V and 3 bases from J, the junction kept 5 bases outside the gene matches.

The chain carries TRBV25-1 and TRBJ2-5, with no clear D. This CDR3 is 14 amino acids long. The V end lost 0 bases, the J end lost 5 bases, and 10 bases lay between the germline ends. The germline gives CDR1 MGHDK, CDR2 SYGVNS. This chain's CDR3 is CASSEYVIPETQYF. CDR3 bases: TGTGCCAGCAGTGAATACGTTATCCCGGAGACCCAGTACTTC.

This chain connects TRBV19 to TRBJ1-2; possible D gene TRBD1, 6 bases. The V gene's germline CDR1 is LNHDA and CDR2 SQIVND (reference sequence). V was clipped by 9 bases and J by 2 bases, with 13 bases between them. The CDR3 totals 13 residues. CDR3 residues: CASRRQVNYGYTF. In DNA, the CDR3 is TGTGCCAGCCGAAGACAGGTGAACTATGGCTACACCTTC.

The J gene is TRBJ2-7, the V gene TRBV9, with D tentatively TRBD1 (6 bases). V lost 0 bases and J lost 5, with 6 bases in between. This CDR3 spans 12 amino acids. In germline, CDR1 is SGDLS, CDR2 YYNGEE. DNA of the CDR3: TGTGCCAGCAGCGTAGCAGGGGACGAGCAGTACTTC. Translation: CASSVAGDEQYF. Full variable domain (rest looked up from reference TRBV9 and TRBJ2-7): DSGVTQTPKHLITATGQRVTLRCSPRSGDLSVYWYQQSLDQGLQFLIQYYNGEERAKGNILERFSAQQFPDLHSELNLSSLELGDSALYFCASSVAGDEQYFGPGTRLTVT.

The chain employs TRBV6-1 and TRBJ2-7; D might be TRBD1 (6 bases). This CDR3 has 14 residues. In germline, CDR1 is MNHNS, CDR2 SASEGT. V gave up 1 base and J gave up 2 bases, with 9 bases separating them. CDR3 bases: TGTGCCAGCAGTGAAGGTAGGGGGACCTACGAGCAGTACTTC. Its protein is CASSEGRGTYEQYF.

The rearrangement uses TRBV7-2 and TRBJ2-1; D may be TRBD1 (6 bases). Germline V gene lookup returns CDR1 SGHTA and CDR2 FQGNSA. The CDR3 runs to 16 residues. The V and J ends lost 5 bases and 4 bases respectively, with 18 bases between them. The CDR3 protein is CASSLDGAGEYNEQFF. As DNA, the CDR3 is TGTGCCAGCAGCCTTGATGGGGCAGGGGAGTACAATGAGCAGTTCTTC.

This sequence joins TRBV28 and TRBJ1-3; maybe TRBD1 (5 bases). V lost 6 bases, J lost 3 bases, and 12 bases lay in between. Germline V gene sequence: CDR1 MDHEN, CDR2 SYDVKM. The CDR3 contains 14 residues. The CDR3 spells CASREGLGGNTIYF. As DNA, the CDR3 is TGTGCCAGCAGGGAGGGGTTGGGTGGAAACACCATATATTTT.

This clone was found a few times. The CDR3 DNA sequence: TGTGCCAGCAGCTTAACTTATCTGACAGGGAGCTCTGGGGCCAACGTCCTGACTTTC. It encodes CASSLTYLTGSSGANVLTF. The V call is TRBV11-2, the J call TRBJ2-6, with 7 bases that match TRBD1. CDR1 is SGHAT, CDR2 FQNNGV, per germline. V shed 2 bases, J shed 0 bases, and the junction held 10 bases outside the gene matches. There are 19 residues in the CDR3.

This clone was picked up a small number of times. The genes are TRBV5-1 and TRBJ1-1, with D possibly being TRBD1 (5 bases). Germline CDR1 SGHRS, CDR2 YFSETQ. CDR3 length: 14 residues. V lost 0 bases to trimming and J lost 6 bases, with 12 bases between them. The CDR3 loop reads CASSLEGWGSEAFF. The CDR3 DNA sequence: TGCGCCAGCAGCTTGGAGGGGTGGGGCTCTGAAGCTTTCTTT.

This rearrangement joins TRBV5-1 to TRBJ2-5; 11 nucleotides line up with TRBD2. The ends lost 6 bases at V and 5 bases at J; junction bases unmatched: 12. This CDR3 region has 16 residues. Germline CDR1 is SGHRS and CDR2 is YFSETQ. CDR3 DNA: TGCGCCAGCACTCTCGAGCGACTAGCGGGGAAGGAGACCCAGTACTTC. Residues: CASTLERLAGKETQYF.

This clone was counted between two and nine times. CDR3 amino acids: CASSLRVEGEKLFF. The CDR3 coding sequence is TGCGCCAGCAGCTTGAGGGTTGAGGGTGAAAAACTGTTTTTT. The chain joins TRBV5-1 to TRBJ1-4; D is unclear. The CDR3 contains 14 residues. Germline V gives CDR1 SGHRS, CDR2 YFSETQ. Trimming took off 1 base at V and 7 bases at J, with 11 bases between the two ends.

This rearrangement joins TRBV7-9 to TRBJ1-2; 9 bases fit TRBD1. CDR1 SEHNR and CDR2 FQNEAQ come from the germline V gene (reference sequence). Trimming at V came to 5 bases and at J to 6 bases, leaving 10 bases not matched to a gene. CDR3 length: 15 residues. Written as DNA, the CDR3 is TGTGCCAGCAGCCAAGACGCGGGACAGGGTCATGGCTACACCTTC. Translation gives CASSQDAGQGHGYTF. Combining the CDR3 with reference TRBV7-9 and TRBJ1-2 gives the whole variable domain DTGVSQNPRHKITKRGQNVTFRCDPISEHNRLYWYRQTLGQGPEFLTYFQNEAQLEKSRLLSDRFSAERPKGSFSTLEIQRTEQGDSAMYLCASSQDAGQGHGYTFGSGTRLTVV.

This chain connects TRBV7-2 to TRBJ1-2; D is ambiguous. This CDR3 spans 13 amino acids. V lost 3 bases and J lost 2, with 7 bases in between. CDR1 is SGHTA, CDR2 FQGNSA, per germline. CDR3 nucleotides: TGTGCCAGCAGCTTCGGCGGCAACTATGGCTACACCTTC. It is translated as CASSFGGNYGYTF.

V usage is TRBV7-3 and J usage is TRBJ1-4; D might be TRBD1 (6 bases). The CDR3 runs to 18 residues. V gave up 4 bases and J gave up 2 bases, with 20 bases separating them. Germline CDR1 reads SGHTA; CDR2 reads FQGTGA. CDR3 nucleotides: TGTGCCAGCAGCTACCCTAATGGGACGGGGGGCACTAATGAAAAACTGTTTTTT. As protein: CASSYPNGTGGTNEKLFF.

The rearrangement joins TRBV6-1 to TRBJ1-5; D gene uncertain. V was cut by 10 bases and J by 6 bases, with 13 bases left in between. The CDR3 is made up of 12 amino acids. Germline V CDR1 and CDR2: MNHNS, SASEGT. The CDR3 coding sequence is TGTGCCACCACCGAGACTTTTCAGCCCCAGCATTTT. This translates into CATTETFQPQHF.

The rearrangement links TRBV6-4 to TRBJ2-2; 10 bases are shared with TRBD1. The CDR3 sequence is 13 residues long. Germline CDR1 reads MRHNA; CDR2 reads SNTAGT. The V segment lost 6 bases and the J segment 6 bases; nucleotides outside the gene matches: 1. CDR3 sequence: CASSGQGAGELFF. The CDR3 DNA reads as TGTGCCAGCAGCGGACAGGGGGCCGGGGAGCTGTTTTTT.

This chain uses TRBV19 with TRBJ2-2, with 8 bases that match TRBD2. Germline V CDR1 and CDR2: LNHDA, SQIVND (reference sequence). The CDR3 totals 17 residues. Trimming took 5 bases from V and 7 from J; bases not matched to a gene: 15. CDR3 in amino acids: CASSGFLAGWDRGELFF. The CDR3 DNA is TGTGCCAGTAGTGGGTTTTTAGCGGGATGGGACCGCGGGGAGCTGTTTTTT.

This clone was recorded a few times. The chain is built from TRBV4-1 and TRBJ2-7; D is perhaps TRBD1 (5 bases). The CDR3 runs 15 residues. Trimming stripped 1 base from V and 3 bases from J, with 13 bases between. Per the germline V gene, CDR1 is MGHRA and CDR2 is YSYEKL. This CDR3 is CASSQGVGALYEQYF. CDR3 in DNA: TGCGCCAGCAGCCAAGGAGTAGGGGCTCTCTACGAGCAGTACTTC.

The V and J genes are TRBV5-1 and TRBJ2-5; TRBD1 matches at 9 bases. The J call may be wrong; the DNA end is better matched by TRBJ2-7. This CDR3 has 15 residues. CDR1 and CDR2 (germline): SGHRS, YFSETQ. The CDR3 DNA sequence: TGCGCCAGCAGCTTGGGCGGGACAGGGTTCTACGAGCAGTACTTC. Translated: CASSLGGTGFYEQYF.

The rearrangement joins TRBV5-1 to TRBJ1-2; a weak D match, TRBD1 (6 bases). Germline loops: CDR1 SGHRS, CDR2 YFSETQ. V dropped 0 bases and J dropped 4 bases, with 19 bases sitting between them. The CDR3 is 17 amino acids. CDR3 region: CASSLGDTELRIYGYTF. The CDR3 DNA follows: TGCGCCAGCAGCTTGGGGGACACAGAGTTGAGAATCTATGGCTACACCTTC. The full variable domain, rest sourced from reference TRBV5-1 and TRBJ1-2, is KAGVTQTPRYLIKTRGQQVTLSCSPISGHRSVSWYQQTPGQGLQFLFEYFSETQRNKGNFPGRFSGRQFSNSRSEMNVSTLELGDSALYLCASSLGDTELRIYGYTFGSGTRLTVV.

V and J are TRBV2 and TRBJ1-5; D possibly corresponds to TRBD1 (5 bases). The CDR3 contains 14 residues. Per germline, CDR1 SNHLY and CDR2 FYNNEI. The V end lost 8 bases, the J end lost 2 bases, and 13 bases lay between the germline ends. The CDR3: CASGGTGGNQPQHF. CDR3 nucleotide sequence: TGTGCCAGCGGGGGGACGGGGGGCAATCAGCCCCAGCATTTT.